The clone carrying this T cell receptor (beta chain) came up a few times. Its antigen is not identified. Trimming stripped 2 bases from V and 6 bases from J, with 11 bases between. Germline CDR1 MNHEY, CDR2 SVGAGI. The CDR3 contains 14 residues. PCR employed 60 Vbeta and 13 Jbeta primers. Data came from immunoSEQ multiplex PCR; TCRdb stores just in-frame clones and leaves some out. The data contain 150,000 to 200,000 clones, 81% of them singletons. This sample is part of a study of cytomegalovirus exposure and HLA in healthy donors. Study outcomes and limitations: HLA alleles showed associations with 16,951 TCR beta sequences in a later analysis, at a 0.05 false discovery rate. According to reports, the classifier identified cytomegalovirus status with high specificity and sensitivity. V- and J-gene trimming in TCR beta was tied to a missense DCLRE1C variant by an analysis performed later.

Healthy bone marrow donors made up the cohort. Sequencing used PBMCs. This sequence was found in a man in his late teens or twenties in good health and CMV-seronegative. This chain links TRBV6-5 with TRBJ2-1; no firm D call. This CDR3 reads CASSYVGPGNEQFF. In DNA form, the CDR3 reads TGTGCCAGCAGTTACGTAGGTCCGGGCAATGAGCAGTTCTTC.